The present T cell receptor (beta chain) was sequenced within a study of blood T cell repertoires in COVID-19. Study context: The analysed material was cDNA or gDNA that came from T cells, B-cell-depleted T cells, or PBMCs.

The CDR3 covers 11 residues. The V end lost 2 bases, the J end lost 7 bases, and 2 bases lay between the germline ends. Germline CDR1 and CDR2: SNHLY and FYNNEI. In the authors' workflow: Counts of nucleated cells, estimated from reference gene primer amplification, were obtained. TCRdb keeps only in-frame clones here, not all; method: immunoSEQ multiplex PCR. D and trimming were read from the DNA, whereas the V and J calls and clone size are those reported in that table. Of around 250,000 clones listed, about 90% are singletons. This clonotype was sampled from a woman in her fifties or sixties with COVID-19, enrolled during active disease. Sequencing was done on a sample of peripheral blood. J is TRBJ2-2 and V is TRBV2; D uncertain. The CDR3 spells CASSEHGELFF. The CDR3 DNA sequence: TGTGCCAGCAGTGAACACGGGGAGCTGTTTTTT.